These T cell receptor beta chains were read from a single sample in a study of neurological immune-mediated disorders. TCRdb called the 5' RACE reads again in MiXCR, with one record for every CDR3 protein. This table holds roughly 52,000 distinct CDR3 sequences, about 3.7% found once. Sequenced sample: PBMCs. These receptors were taken from a man aged 60 to 69 with multiple sclerosis. Each CDR3 is given with its conserved first and last residue. The order of the fields is CDR3 DNA, CDR3 protein, clone size, D gene, V gene, J gene. D genes are given only for firm matches. Rows may omit the clone size; those that give it use once, few, many or a size class.

CDR3 DNA: TGTGCCAGCAGTTTATCGGTAGGGGGTGGCTACACCTTC; CDR3 protein: CASSLSVGGGYTF; clone size: many; D gene: .; V gene: TRBV27; J gene: TRBJ1-2
CDR3 DNA: TGTGCCAGCAGTTCTAGCGGGGCTGAGACCCAGTACTTC; CDR3 protein: CASSSSGAETQYF; clone size: many; D gene: TRBD2; V gene: TRBV6-2/TRBV6-3; J gene: TRBJ2-5
CDR3 DNA: TGCAGTGCAGACCCTGACCCGGGGTGGAGCACAGATACGCAGTATTTT; CDR3 protein: CSADPDPGWSTDTQYF; clone size: few; D gene: .; V gene: TRBV20-1; J gene: TRBJ2-3
CDR3 DNA: TGTGCCAGCAGCTTAGATGGAGGGTTTTTCGGTAATGAGCAGTTCTTC; CDR3 protein: CASSLDGGFFGNEQFF; clone size: many; D gene: .; V gene: TRBV7-9; J gene: TRBJ2-1
CDR3 DNA: TGTGCTAGTGGTCCCGGGGACAGGGTGAACACCGGGGAGCTGTTTTTT; CDR3 protein: CASGPGDRVNTGELFF; clone size: many; D gene: TRBD1; V gene: TRBV12-5; J gene: TRBJ2-2
CDR3 DNA: TGTGCCAGCAGTACGGGACCGTACGAAGCTTTCTTT; CDR3 protein: CASSTGPYEAFF; clone size: many; D gene: .; V gene: TRBV6-2/TRBV6-3; J gene: TRBJ1-1
CDR3 DNA: TGCAGTTACTACAGAGACAATGAGCAGTTCTTC; CDR3 protein: CSYYRDNEQFF; clone size: many; D gene: .; V gene: TRBV29-1; J gene: TRBJ2-1
CDR3 DNA: TGTGCCAGCAGCTCGACAGGGATGGGGTCACCCCTCCACTTT; CDR3 protein: CASSSTGMGSPLHF; clone size: many; D gene: TRBD1; V gene: TRBV6-6; J gene: TRBJ1-6
CDR3 DNA: TGCGCCAGCAGCTTTGGGGGTATCAGAGAGACCCAGTACTTC; CDR3 protein: CASSFGGIRETQYF; clone size: many; D gene: .; V gene: TRBV5-1; J gene: TRBJ2-5
CDR3 DNA: TGCGCCAGCAGCTTGGATTTGGGGGGGTACACTGAAGCTTTCTTT; CDR3 protein: CASSLDLGGYTEAFF; clone size: many; D gene: .; V gene: TRBV5-1; J gene: TRBJ1-1
CDR3 DNA: TGTGCCACCAGTGGTGGCGGGGGGGCAGGGACAGATACGCAGTATTTT; CDR3 protein: CATSGGGGAGTDTQYF; clone size: many; D gene: TRBD2; V gene: TRBV24-1; J gene: TRBJ2-3
CDR3 DNA: TGCAGTGCTAGAGCGGACAGGGATCATGAGCAGTTCTTC; CDR3 protein: CSARADRDHEQFF; clone size: many; D gene: TRBD1; V gene: TRBV20-1; J gene: TRBJ2-1
CDR3 DNA: TGTGCCAGCAGCTTACCGCCGAGGGGGTACGGTGAAGCTTTCTTT; CDR3 protein: CASSLPPRGYGEAFF; clone size: many; D gene: .; V gene: TRBV11-1; J gene: TRBJ1-1
CDR3 DNA: TGCAGCGTCCGGGACAGGAACACGAACACCGGGGAGCTGTTTTTT; CDR3 protein: CSVRDRNTNTGELFF; clone size: many; D gene: TRBD1; V gene: TRBV29-1; J gene: TRBJ2-2
CDR3 DNA: TGCAGTGCTAGAGAGTGGGATGGTAATTCACCCCTCCACTTT; CDR3 protein: CSAREWDGNSPLHF; clone size: many; D gene: .; V gene: TRBV20-1; J gene: TRBJ1-6
CDR3 DNA: TGTGCCAGCAGTTTACTCCCGGATGGCTACACCTTC; CDR3 protein: CASSLLPDGYTF; clone size: many; D gene: .; V gene: TRBV28; J gene: TRBJ1-2
CDR3 DNA: TGCAGTGCTCCAAGGGACGGTAACTATGGCTACACCTTC; CDR3 protein: CSAPRDGNYGYTF; clone size: many; D gene: .; V gene: TRBV20-1; J gene: TRBJ1-2
CDR3 DNA: TGTGCCAGCATCTTTAGCGGGGGCCCCCGGGCCGGGGAGCTGTTTTTT; CDR3 protein: CASIFSGGPRAGELFF; clone size: .; D gene: TRBD2; V gene: TRBV7-9; J gene: TRBJ2-2
CDR3 DNA: TGTGCCAGTAACAAAAAGCCGGGGGTTGACTATGGCTACACCTTC; CDR3 protein: CASNKKPGVDYGYTF; clone size: many; D gene: .; V gene: TRBV19; J gene: TRBJ1-2
CDR3 DNA: TGTGCCAGCAGCTTGGGAGGGGCGGCTGAAGCTTTCTTT; CDR3 protein: CASSLGGAAEAFF; clone size: few; D gene: .; V gene: TRBV7-9; J gene: TRBJ1-1
CDR3 DNA: TGCGCCAGCAGCGGGGGCCCCTCCTCCGAGCAGTACTTC; CDR3 protein: CASSGGPSSEQYF; clone size: many; D gene: .; V gene: TRBV5-1; J gene: TRBJ2-7
CDR3 DNA: TGTGCCAGCATGGTGACAGGGGCCAAAAACATTCAGTACTTC; CDR3 protein: CASMVTGAKNIQYF; clone size: many; D gene: TRBD1; V gene: TRBV12-3/TRBV12-4; J gene: TRBJ2-4
CDR3 DNA: TGTGCCAGCAGCTCCCGGTTGGGACTAGCGGGGCAAGAGACCCAGTACTTC; CDR3 protein: CASSSRLGLAGQETQYF; clone size: many; D gene: .; V gene: TRBV21-1; J gene: TRBJ2-5
CDR3 DNA: TGCAGTGCTAGAGATCCAGTTGGTGAGCAGTTCTTC; CDR3 protein: CSARDPVGEQFF; clone size: many; D gene: .; V gene: TRBV20-1; J gene: TRBJ2-1
CDR3 DNA: TGCAGGGGGACAGAGAACACTGAAGCTTTCTTT; CDR3 protein: CRGTENTEAFF; clone size: many; D gene: TRBD1; V gene: TRBV20-1; J gene: TRBJ1-1
CDR3 DNA: TGCAGTGCTAGAGGACCCTATAGCGAGCAGTACTTC; CDR3 protein: CSARGPYSEQYF; clone size: .; D gene: .; V gene: TRBV20-1; J gene: TRBJ2-7
CDR3 DNA: TGTGCCAGCAGTTTAGGGCAGCAGAACACTGAAGCTTTCTTT; CDR3 protein: CASSLGQQNTEAFF; clone size: few; D gene: .; V gene: TRBV12-3/TRBV12-4; J gene: TRBJ1-1
CDR3 DNA: TGCGCCAGCAGCACGGGACAGATAACGTACAATGAGCAGTTCTTC; CDR3 protein: CASSTGQITYNEQFF; clone size: few; D gene: TRBD1; V gene: TRBV5-1; J gene: TRBJ2-1
CDR3 DNA: TGTGCGGGCGGGCTAACCCTCAATGAGCAGTTCTTC; CDR3 protein: CAGGLTLNEQFF; clone size: many; D gene: .; V gene: TRBV7-9; J gene: TRBJ2-1